This T cell receptor beta chain stems from a study of CD8+ T cells in alopecia areata. Study context: Administration of oral tofacitinib to treated patients was at 5 to 10 mg twice daily. People stayed on tofacitinib for 6 to 18 months, then stopped the drug for 6 months.

Lesional scalp tissue (obtained by punch biopsy) and peripheral blood were collected from alopecia areata patients. Regarding the study as a whole: In lesional scalp, particularly from alopecia totalis/universalis, clonality was higher than in normal scalp.

A remark on this clone: The antigen remains unidentified.

Extracted RNA was reverse transcribed, and the resulting cDNA served as sequencing template. TCRdb's copy holds only in-frame clones and misses some; the assay was immunoSEQ multiplex PCR. Among 130,000 to 150,000 clones listed, roughly 46% were seen once. Germline CDR1 MNHEY, CDR2 SMNVEV (reference sequence). This CDR3 spans 13 amino acids. The V gene lost 5 bases and the J gene lost 7 bases, with 12 bases spanning the gap. The TCR comes from a human donor with alopecia areata. The starting material was CD4+ T cells sorted from blood, obtained at week 0. This chain connects TRBV27 to TRBJ2-1, with D possibly matching TRBD1 (5 bases). The CDR3 here is CASSLRQLNEQFF. CDR3 DNA sequence: TGTGCCAGCAGTCTTCGACAGCTTAATGAGCAGTTCTTC.